This T cell receptor beta chain was sequenced for a study of OX40 agonist ivuxolimab in advanced cancers. Study background: A history of anti-PD-1, anti-PD-L1 or anti-CTLA-4 therapy was acceptable, and 40% to 45% had some. Whole-study results and caveats: With doses of 0.1 to 3.0 mg/kg, CD4+ and CD8+ blood T cells had undergone clonal expansion by week 6.

Researchers took blood at baseline, on cycle 4 day 1, and on cycle 7 day 1. Using immunoSEQ multiplex PCR, the repertoire was profiled, and TCRdb retains in-frame clones only, with some absent. This sample has more than 80,000 clones, with around 90% found just once. In the case of this clone: The antigen is unknown.

Sequencing used CD4+ or CD8+ T cells sorted from blood, obtained in a trial of the OX40 agonist ivuxolimab. The TCR was taken from an adult with an advanced solid tumor such as melanoma, head and neck, liver or kidney cancer.

The CDR3 DNA is TGTGCCAGCAGCTTCTTTAGCGGAAACAATGAGCAGTTCTTC. Its translation: CASSFFSGNNEQFF. The chain uses TRBV7-2 and TRBJ2-1; D may be TRBD2 (6 bases). The CDR3 sequence is 14 residues long. Germline loops: CDR1 SGHTA, CDR2 FQGNSA. Trimming stripped 3 bases from V and 5 bases from J, with 11 bases between.